The clone carrying this T cell receptor beta chain was recorded only once. A much larger clone is a single base away; this may be a read error. TCR beta CDR3 regions were amplified from RNA transcripts. The HTBI set primed first-round TCR CDR3 RT-PCR. TCRdb reanalysed the multiplex PCR reads using MiXCR and keeps one entry per CDR3 protein. Of roughly 300,000 distinct CDR3 sequences detected, about 14% appear once; the ten largest clones hold 20% to 25%. These data come from a study of T cells in Graves' hyperthyroidism and ophthalmopathy. This CDR3 comprises 14 residues. V trimming: 6 bases; J trimming: 5 bases; junction bases outside the gene matches: 8. Germline CDR1 reads DFQATT; CDR2 reads SNEGSKA (reference sequence). Subjects aged 18 to 65 presented with newly diagnosed hyperthyroidism of less than 2 months' duration.

Source material: blood. V is TRBV20-1 and J is TRBJ2-7; 12 bases agree with TRBD2. This sequence originates from a woman aged 30 to 39 with Graves' hyperthyroidism. This chain's CDR3 is CSATGTSGLDEQYF. The CDR3 nucleotides are TGCAGTGCAACTGGGACTAGCGGGCTCGACGAGCAGTACTTC.